Detailed here is one TCR beta chain. Its antigen is unidentified. Profiled with immunoSEQ multiplex PCR; TCRdb holds only in-frame clones, not every one. This sample has approximately 300,000 clones, with 86% found just once. This specimen belongs to a study of cytomegalovirus exposure and HLA in healthy donors. Study results and limitations: CMV antigen specificity was confirmed in vitro for a few CMV-associated chains. Diagnosis of cytomegalovirus status made by the classifier reportedly showed high specificity and sensitivity. It was found in a later analysis that first-cohort TCR clusters tended to co-occur in the 100 to 150 validation repertoires. Associated with cytomegalovirus, according to the listing, were 150 to 200 TCR beta chains.

Sequencing was carried out using PBMCs. The sequence came from a woman in her late teens or twenties in good health and CMV-seronegative.

The CDR3 region has the DNA TGTGCCAGTAGTATGAAACAGGTGTCCTACAATGAGCAGTTCTTC. This translates into CASSMKQVSYNEQFF. The rearrangement links TRBV19 to TRBJ2-1; possible D gene TRBD1, 5 bases. Germline V gene sequence: CDR1 LNHDA, CDR2 SQIVND (reference sequence). Trimming pared 3 bases from V and 1 base from J, leaving 10 bases between. The CDR3 has 15 amino acids.